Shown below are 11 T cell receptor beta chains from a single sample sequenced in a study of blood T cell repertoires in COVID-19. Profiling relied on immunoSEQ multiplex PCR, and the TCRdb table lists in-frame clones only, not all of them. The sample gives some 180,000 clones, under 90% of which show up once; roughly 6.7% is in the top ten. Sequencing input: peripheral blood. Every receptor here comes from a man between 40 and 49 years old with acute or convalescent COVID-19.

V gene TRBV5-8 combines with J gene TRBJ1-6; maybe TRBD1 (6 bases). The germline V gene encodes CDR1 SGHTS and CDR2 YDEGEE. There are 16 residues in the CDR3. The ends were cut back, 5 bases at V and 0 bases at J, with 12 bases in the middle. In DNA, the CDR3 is TGTGCCAGCAGGTCCAGGGGCCTCTCCTATAATTCACCCCTCCACTTT. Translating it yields CASRSRGLSYNSPLHF. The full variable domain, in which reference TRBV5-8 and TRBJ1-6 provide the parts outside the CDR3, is EAGVTQSPTHLIKTRGQQATLRCSPISGHTSVYWYQQALGLGLQFLLWYDEGEERNRGNFPPRFSGRQFPNYSSELNVNALELEDSALYLCASRSRGLSYNSPLHFGNGTRLTVT.

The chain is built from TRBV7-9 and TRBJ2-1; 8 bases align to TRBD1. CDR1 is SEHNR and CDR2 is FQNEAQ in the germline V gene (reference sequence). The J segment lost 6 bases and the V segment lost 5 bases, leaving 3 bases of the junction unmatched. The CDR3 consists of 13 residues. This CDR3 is CASSVGTGNEQFF. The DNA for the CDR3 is TGTGCCAGCAGCGTGGGGACAGGCAATGAGCAGTTCTTC.

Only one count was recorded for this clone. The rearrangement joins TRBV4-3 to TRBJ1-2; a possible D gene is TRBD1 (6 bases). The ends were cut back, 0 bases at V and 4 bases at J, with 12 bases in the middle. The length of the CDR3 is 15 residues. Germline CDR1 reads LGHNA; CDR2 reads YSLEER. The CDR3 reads CASSQESGVPYGYTF. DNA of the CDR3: TGCGCCAGCAGCCAAGAGTCAGGGGTTCCCTATGGCTACACCTTC.

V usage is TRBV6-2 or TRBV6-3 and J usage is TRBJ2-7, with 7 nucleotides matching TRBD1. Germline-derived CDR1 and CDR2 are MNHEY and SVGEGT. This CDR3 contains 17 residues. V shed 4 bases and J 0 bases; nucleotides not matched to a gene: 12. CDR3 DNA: TGTGCCAGCAGTTCCCTTTATCTGGACAGGCTCTCCTACGAGCAGTACTTC. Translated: CASSSLYLDRLSYEQYF.

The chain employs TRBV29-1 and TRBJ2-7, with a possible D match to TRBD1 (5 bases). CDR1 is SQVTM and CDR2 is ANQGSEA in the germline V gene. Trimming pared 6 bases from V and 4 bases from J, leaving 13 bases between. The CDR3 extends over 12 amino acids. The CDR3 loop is CSVKGPRYEQYF. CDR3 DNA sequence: TGCAGCGTGAAGGGGCCCAGGTACGAGCAGTACTTC.

In DNA, the CDR3 is TGTGCCACCTCAAGCGGGGCCACCTACGAGCAGTACTTC. Residues: CATSSGATYEQYF. The chain uses TRBV10-3 and TRBJ2-7, with 7 bases fitting TRBD2. J lost 2 bases, V lost 10 bases, and 8 bases had no gene match. This CDR3 has 13 amino acids. The germline gives CDR1 ENHRY, CDR2 SYGVKD.

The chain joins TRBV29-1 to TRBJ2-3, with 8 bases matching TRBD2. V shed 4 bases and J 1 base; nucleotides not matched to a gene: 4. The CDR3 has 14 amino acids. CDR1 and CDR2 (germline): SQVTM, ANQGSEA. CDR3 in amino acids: CSVGAGARTDTQYF. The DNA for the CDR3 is TGCAGCGTTGGAGCGGGGGCCCGCACAGATACGCAGTATTTT.

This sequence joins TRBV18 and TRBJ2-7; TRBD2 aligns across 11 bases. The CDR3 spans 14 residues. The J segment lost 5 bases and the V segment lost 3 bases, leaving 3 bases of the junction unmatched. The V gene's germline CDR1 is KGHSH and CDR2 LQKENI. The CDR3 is CASSPTSGDDEQYF. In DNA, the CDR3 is TGTGCCAGCTCACCGACTAGCGGGGACGACGAGCAGTACTTC.

CDR3: CASFPFGTGGSNYGYTF. DNA for the CDR3: TGTGCCAGTTTTCCGTTCGGGACAGGGGGTTCTAACTATGGCTACACCTTC. The chain links TRBV19 to TRBJ1-2, with 11 bases matching TRBD1. Germline V gene lookup returns CDR1 LNHDA and CDR2 SQIVND (reference sequence). This CDR3 has 17 amino acids. After removal of 8 bases from V and 0 bases from J, the junction contained 11 bases not matched to a gene. The whole variable domain, filled in from reference TRBV19 and TRBJ1-2, reads DGGITQSPKYLFRKEGQNVTLSCEQNLNHDAMYWYRQDPGQGLRLIYYSQIVNDFQKGDIAEGYSVSREKKESFPLTVTSAQKNPTAFYLCASFPFGTGGSNYGYTFGSGTRLTVV.

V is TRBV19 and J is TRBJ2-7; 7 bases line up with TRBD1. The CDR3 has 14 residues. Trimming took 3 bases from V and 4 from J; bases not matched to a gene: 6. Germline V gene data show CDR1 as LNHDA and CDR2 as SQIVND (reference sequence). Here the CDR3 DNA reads TGTGCCAGTAGTATCATGACAGGGCTATACGAGCAGTACTTC. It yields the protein CASSIMTGLYEQYF.

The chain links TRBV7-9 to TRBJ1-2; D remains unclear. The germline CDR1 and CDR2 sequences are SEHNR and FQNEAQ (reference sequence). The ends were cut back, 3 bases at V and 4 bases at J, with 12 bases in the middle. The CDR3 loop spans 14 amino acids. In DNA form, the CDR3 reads TGTGCCAGCAGCTTGAACAGCCCTATCTATGGCTACACCTTC. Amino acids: CASSLNSPIYGYTF.